These T cell receptor beta chains were read from a single sample in a study of blood T cell repertoires in COVID-19. Method: immunoSEQ multiplex PCR; TCRdb's copy keeps in-frame clones and lacks some. The table has about 170,000 clones, more than 65% seen once. Sequences were obtained from peripheral blood. These receptors all come from a human donor with acute or convalescent COVID-19. The donor label of this sample is uncertain. Each CDR3 is given with its conserved first and last residue. The D gene is left open where the match is weak. Clone size is stated in some rows and not others, as once, few, many or a class when expanded.

j_call,v_call,d_call,cdr3_length,clone_size,cdr3_nt,cdr3_aa
TRBJ2-7,TRBV7-9,-,14,-,TGTGCCAGCAGCCCCCCTTGGGCGAATTACGAGCAGTACTTC,CASSPPWANYEQYF
TRBJ2-7,TRBV30,TRBD1,13,-,TGTGCCGGGGGGGACAGGGCGGTCCACGAGCAGTACTTC,CAGGDRAVHEQYF
TRBJ2-1,TRBV7-3,-,13,-,TGTGCCAGCAGCCTAGAACTCTACAATGAGCAGTTCTTC,CASSLELYNEQFF
TRBJ1-2,TRBV4-1,-,15,-,TGCGCCAGCAGCCAAGTAAACGGGATGAACTATGGCTACACCTTC,CASSQVNGMNYGYTF
TRBJ1-3,TRBV4-1,-,16,once,TGCGCCAGCAGCCAAGTTTCGGTCTCGGCTGGAAACACCATATATTTT,CASSQVSVSAGNTIYF
TRBJ2-1,TRBV10-3,-,11,-,TGTGCCATCAGTGCGGACAATGAGCAGTTCTTC,CAISADNEQFF
TRBJ1-2,TRBV6-5,-,15,-,TGTGCCGCGCGGGGGGGACGGGACGTTCTCTATGACTACACCTTC,CAARGGRDVLYDYTF
TRBJ2-7,TRBV18,TRBD1,15,-,TGTGCCAGCTCACCGGACAGGGGATTTGCCTACGAGCAGTACTTC,CASSPDRGFAYEQYF
TRBJ2-3,TRBV6-5,-,16,-,TGTGCCAGCAGTTACTTCGGCGGAAAAAACACAGATACGCAGTATTTT,CASSYFGGKNTDTQYF
TRBJ1-1,TRBV5-1,TRBD1,16,once,TGCGCCAGCAGCTTGGCCTTCGGGACAGCGAACACTGAAGCTTTCTTT,CASSLAFGTANTEAFF
TRBJ1-6,TRBV9,-,15,-,TGTGCCAGCACACTGGGGAGCTCCTATAATTCACCCCTCCACTTT,CASTLGSSYNSPLHF
TRBJ1-4,TRBV30,-,13,-,TGTGCCTGGAGAATGGGGGGGCGCGAAAAACTGTTTTTT,CAWRMGGREKLFF
TRBJ1-1,TRBV30,-,14,-,TGTGCCTGGACCTTGGACTCCGCCGAGGGTGAAGCTTTCTTT,CAWTLDSAEGEAFF
TRBJ2-1,TRBV27,TRBD2,14,-,TGTGCCAGCAGCACCGGGACTAGCGGGAGAATTGCGTTCTTC,CASSTGTSGRIAFF
TRBJ1-1,TRBV7-9,-,13,-,TGTGCCAGCAGCTTTGACATGAACACTGAAGCTTTCTTT,CASSFDMNTEAFF
TRBJ1-1,TRBV29-1,TRBD1,12,-,TGCAGCGCCCGACAGGGTGGTACTGAAGCTTTCTTT,CSARQGGTEAFF
TRBJ2-1,TRBV3-1/TRBV3-2,TRBD2,16,-,TGTGCCAGCAGCCAAGTTAGACTAGCGGGGTACAATGAGCAGTTCTTC,CASSQVRLAGYNEQFF
TRBJ2-1,TRBV5-6,-,15,-,TGTGCCAGCAGCTTGAGGGCAGGGATTGGGAATGAGCAGTTCTTC,CASSLRAGIGNEQFF
TRBJ2-1,TRBV5-1,TRBD2,16,-,TGCGCCAGCAAGAAGGAAATAGTAGCGGGAGAGAATGAGCAGTTCTTC,CASKKEIVAGENEQFF
TRBJ2-7,TRBV12-3/TRBV12-4,TRBD2,11,-,TGTGCCAGCAGTTTGGGGAGGGGGCAGTACTTC,CASSLGRGQYF
TRBJ1-2,TRBV7-2,TRBD1,15,-,TGTGCCAGCAGCCACCGACAGGGGGCTAACTATGGCTACACCTTC,CASSHRQGANYGYTF
TRBJ2-6,TRBV15,TRBD1,17,once,TGTGCCACCAGCAACGGACAGGCCCGTTCTGGGGCCAACGTCCTGACTTTC,CATSNGQARSGANVLTF
TRBJ1-5,TRBV30,TRBD1,14,-,TGTGCCTGGAGTGCCGGACAGGGGAATCAGCCCCAGCATTTT,CAWSAGQGNQPQHF
TRBJ1-1,TRBV30,-,14,-,TGTGCCTGGAGCCCAGGGGACACAGGGACTGAAGCTTTCTTT,CAWSPGDTGTEAFF
TRBJ1-2,TRBV18,-,14,-,TGTGCCAGCTCACCGGTGGCGGACACCTATGGCTACACCTTC,CASSPVADTYGYTF
TRBJ2-7,TRBV5-1,TRBD1,14,-,TGCGCCAGCAGCTTGCATGGGACAGGGTCCGAGCAGTACTTC,CASSLHGTGSEQYF
TRBJ1-2,TRBV6-5,-,13,-,TGTGCCAGCCCAGGTGAAGGCAACTATGGCTACACCTTC,CASPGEGNYGYTF
TRBJ1-1,TRBV12-3/TRBV12-4,-,12,-,TGTGCCAGCAGTTTAGTTTCCGGCGGAGCTTTCTTT,CASSLVSGGAFF
TRBJ1-5,TRBV7-9,-,15,-,TGTGCCAGCAGCAGGGGCCGGGAATTCAATCAGCCCCAGCATTTT,CASSRGREFNQPQHF
TRBJ1-2,TRBV27,TRBD1,13,-,TGTGCCAGCAGTTGGACAGGGGGCTATGGCTACACCTTC,CASSWTGGYGYTF
TRBJ2-1,TRBV28,TRBD2,15,once,TGTGCCAGCAGTCCCCCCGGCGGGGGCTACAATGAGCAGTTCTTC,CASSPPGGGYNEQFF
TRBJ2-3,TRBV2,-,11,few,TGTGCCAGCAGAGGGAGAGATACGCAGTATTTT,CASRGRDTQYF
TRBJ1-6,TRBV9,TRBD1,16,once,TGTGCCAGCAGCGCCCGGGACAGGGGGTGGAATTCACCCCTCCACTTT,CASSARDRGWNSPLHF
TRBJ2-7,TRBV27,-,14,few,TGTGCCAGCAGTTTTCTCAGGGGGGGGACTAGACACTACTTC,CASSFLRGGTRHYF
TRBJ2-4,TRBV2,-,15,-,TGTGCCAGCAGTGATGACAGACTAGCCAAAAACATTCAGTACTTC,CASSDDRLAKNIQYF
TRBJ2-4,TRBV4-1,TRBD2,18,-,TGCGCCAGCAGCCAAGAAAGCGGGCTAGCGGGGGGCAAAAACATTCAGTACTTC,CASSQESGLAGGKNIQYF
TRBJ2-5,TRBV7-8,TRBD1,15,-,TGTGCCAGCAGCTTAGCGGGACAGGGGACCGAGACCCAGTACTTC,CASSLAGQGTETQYF
TRBJ2-7,TRBV3-1/TRBV3-2,-,12,-,TGTGCCAGCAGCCAAGCGAGCGATCGGCAGTACTTC,CASSQASDRQYF
TRBJ1-6,TRBV5-1,-,13,-,TGCGCCAGCAGCTTGGCCGTCGATTCACCCCTCCACTTT,CASSLAVDSPLHF
TRBJ2-5,TRBV15,-,11,-,TGTGCCACCAGCAGAGAAAGCTCCCAGTACTTC,CATSRESSQYF
TRBJ2-7,TRBV6-5,TRBD1,15,-,TGTGCCAGCAGGGAGGGACAGGGTTCCCCCTACGAGCAGTACTTC,CASREGQGSPYEQYF
TRBJ1-5,TRBV6-5,TRBD1,13,few,TGTGCCAGTAGGGACAGGGGCAATCAGCCCCAGCATTTT,CASRDRGNQPQHF
TRBJ2-4,TRBV19,-,14,-,TGTGCCAGTAGTGTCGACCCATCGCGGAACATTCAGTACTTC,CASSVDPSRNIQYF
TRBJ1-6,TRBV27,-,21,-,TGTGCCAGCAGTTTATCGAAGTCTCCGGGTACGACCTTCTCCTATAATTCACCCCTCCACTTT,CASSLSKSPGTTFSYNSPLHF
TRBJ2-7,TRBV12-3/TRBV12-4,-,12,few,TGTGCCAGCAGTTTTACAACCCACGAGCAGTACTTC,CASSFTTHEQYF
TRBJ1-3,TRBV28,-,14,-,TGTGCCAGCCGCTTCTCGGGTGCTGGAAACACCATATATTTT,CASRFSGAGNTIYF
TRBJ2-5,TRBV6-5,TRBD2,15,-,TGTGCCAGCAGTTATCGAGCGGGAGAAGGAGAGACCCAGTACTTC,CASSYRAGEGETQYF
TRBJ1-4,TRBV28,-,14,-,TGTGCCACCGCGCGCGGGGGGTCTCGTGAAAAACTGTTTTTT,CATARGGSREKLFF
TRBJ2-5,TRBV19,-,12,-,TGTGCCAGTAGTGCCTCGGGGGAGACCCAGTACTTC,CASSASGETQYF
TRBJ1-1,TRBV19,-,14,-,TGTGCCAGTAGGGCCTTGGACAGGAACACTGAAGCTTTCTTT,CASRALDRNTEAFF
TRBJ1-2,TRBV6-6,TRBD1,15,-,TGTGCCAGCAGTTACTGGGGACAGGGGAGAGGAGGCTACACCTTC,CASSYWGQGRGGYTF
TRBJ2-5,TRBV11-2,-,13,few,TGTGCCAGCAGCCCCCGGCAGGGAGAGACCCAGTACTTC,CASSPRQGETQYF
TRBJ2-3,TRBV9,TRBD2,14,few,TGTGCCAGCGGAACTAGCGGGGCCGCAGATACGCAGTATTTT,CASGTSGAADTQYF
TRBJ2-5,TRBV6-5,-,13,-,TGTGCCAGCAGTTTACAGGATCCGAAGACCCAGTACTTC,CASSLQDPKTQYF
TRBJ2-5,TRBV7-2,-,14,-,TGTGCCAGCAGCTTTTCAGGACAGCAAGAGACCCAGTACTTC,CASSFSGQQETQYF
TRBJ1-1,TRBV15,-,15,-,TGTGCCACCAGCAGAGATCGCGGCAGTTTAACTGAAGCTTTCTTT,CATSRDRGSLTEAFF
TRBJ1-3,TRBV28,-,15,-,TGTGCCAGCAGTCCAGGGGTAATCTCTGGAAACACCATATATTTT,CASSPGVISGNTIYF
TRBJ1-2,TRBV11-2,-,15,-,TGTGCCAGCAGCTCCGGGTCCCTTGTTTCCCATGGCTACACCTTC,CASSSGSLVSHGYTF